This is a list of T cell receptor beta chains from one sample in a study of vaccination and CD4 T cells after COVID-19. TCRdb passed the PCR reads through MiXCR, listing each CDR3 protein once. The sample consists of more than 2,000 distinct CDR3 sequences, more than 50% of them appearing once. Antigens of these TCRs are unknown. The sequencing input was CD4+ T cells from blood, cultured in vitro. The source is a human donor in good health. Each CDR3 is given with its conserved first and last residue. A D gene is named only where the DNA matches it firmly. Rows may omit the clone size; those that give it use once, few, many or a size class.

TRBV6-1,once,-,12,TRBJ2-3,CASRDYTDTQYF,TGTGCCAGCAGGGACTACACAGATACGCAGTATTTT
TRBV27,-,-,14,TRBJ1-6,CASSFSSYNSPLHF,TGTGCCAGCAGTTTTAGCTCCTATAATTCACCCCTCCACTTT
TRBV30,-,-,13,TRBJ2-7,CAWSVGYTYEQYF,TGTGCCTGGAGTGTCGGGTATACCTACGAGCAGTACTTC
TRBV19,-,-,16,TRBJ1-5,CASSIEGRGRNQPQHF,TGTGCCAGTAGTATAGAGGGCAGGGGTCGCAATCAGCCCCAGCATTTT
TRBV7-8,few,TRBD1,16,TRBJ2-2,CASSSWTGLGTGELFF,TGTGCCAGCAGCTCCTGGACAGGGCTTGGCACCGGGGAGCTGTTTTTT
TRBV30,-,-,13,TRBJ2-3,CAWSTVSTDTQYF,TGTGCCTGGAGTACCGTGAGCACAGATACGCAGTATTTT
TRBV6-1,-,-,16,TRBJ2-3,CASSLTSIFRTDTQYF,TGTGCCAGCAGTCTAACGAGTATTTTCCGCACAGATACGCAGTATTTT
TRBV6-5,-,TRBD2,12,TRBJ2-1,CASSFSGKEQFF,TGTGCCAGCAGTTTTAGCGGGAAGGAGCAGTTCTTC
TRBV6-4,-,TRBD1,15,TRBJ1-1,CASSVTGGANTEAFF,TGTGCCAGCAGTGTCACAGGGGGCGCGAACACTGAAGCTTTCTTT
TRBV20-1,-,-,13,TRBJ2-5,CSAREASLKTQYF,TGCAGTGCTAGAGAAGCGAGTCTGAAGACCCAGTACTTC
TRBV6-1,-,-,17,TRBJ1-2,CASSELRAGTANYGYTF,TGTGCCAGCAGTGAACTAAGAGCGGGAACAGCTAACTATGGCTACACCTTC
TRBV20-1,once,-,13,TRBJ2-1,CSARDSRTPEQFF,TGCAGTGCTAGAGATTCCCGGACCCCTGAGCAGTTCTTC
TRBV24-1,-,TRBD2,13,TRBJ2-5,CATSEGGREAQYF,TGTGCCACCAGTGAGGGGGGGAGGGAGGCCCAGTACTTC
TRBV20-1,-,TRBD2,17,TRBJ2-2,CSARAISGKGDTGELFF,TGCAGTGCTAGAGCTATTAGCGGGAAGGGTGACACCGGGGAGCTGTTTTTT
TRBV27,-,-,14,TRBJ2-5,CASSPDRYQETQYF,TGTGCCAGCAGTCCCGACAGGTACCAAGAGACCCAGTACTTC
TRBV6-5,few,-,17,TRBJ1-6,CASSYSIRASYNSPLHF,TGTGCCAGCAGTTACTCGATCAGGGCCTCCTATAATTCACCCCTCCACTTT
TRBV18,-,TRBD1,15,TRBJ1-1,CASSLLDRAGTEAFF,TGTGCCAGCTCACTATTGGACAGGGCGGGGACTGAAGCTTTCTTT
TRBV20-1,-,-,14,TRBJ2-2,CSASMESNTGELFF,TGCAGTGCTAGTATGGAATCGAACACCGGGGAGCTATTTTTT
TRBV7-3,-,-,14,TRBJ1-3,CASSPQKTGNTIYF,TGTGCCAGCAGCCCCCAGAAGACAGGAAACACCATATATTTT
TRBV20-1,-,-,16,TRBJ1-2,CSASPGGDSIYYGYTF,TGCAGTGCCTCCCCGGGGGGAGACTCGATTTACTATGGCTACACCTTC
TRBV20-1,few,TRBD1,13,TRBJ1-6,CSAGDRGNSPLHF,TGCAGTGCAGGGGACAGGGGTAATTCACCCCTCCACTTT
TRBV7-3,-,-,15,TRBJ1-6,CASSLTTLVDSPLHF,TGTGCCAGCAGCTTAACGACCCTTGTCGATTCACCCCTCCACTTT
TRBV6-1,-,-,13,TRBJ1-5,CASSGQAGQPQHF,TGTGCCAGCAGCGGACAAGCCGGTCAGCCCCAGCATTTT
TRBV12-3/TRBV12-4,few,-,14,TRBJ2-3,CASSLGRATDTQYF,TGTGCCAGCAGTTTAGGCAGGGCCACAGATACGCAGTATTTT
TRBV7-2,-,TRBD2,16,TRBJ2-3,CASSFHSGGRGDTQYF,TGTGCCAGCAGCTTTCATAGCGGGGGCCGAGGAGATACGCAGTATTTT
TRBV20-1,few,-,13,TRBJ1-5,CSARPSSNQPQHF,TGCAGTGCTCGACCCAGTAGCAATCAGCCCCAGCATTTT
TRBV19,-,TRBD1,15,TRBJ1-2,CASSIATGPNYGYTF,TGTGCCAGTAGTATCGCGACAGGGCCCAACTATGGCTACACCTTC
TRBV6-1,-,-,14,TRBJ2-2,CASSIGWDTGELFF,TGTGCCAGCAGTATAGGGTGGGACACCGGGGAGCTGTTTTTT
TRBV27,few,TRBD1,18,TRBJ1-6,CASTRAVTGGALNSPLHF,TGTGCCAGCACTAGAGCGGTCACAGGGGGCGCTTTGAACTCACCCCTCCACTTT
TRBV29-1,-,TRBD1,12,TRBJ1-1,CSYGIQGTEAFF,TGCAGCTATGGAATACAGGGGACCGAAGCTTTCTTT
TRBV7-3,-,TRBD1,13,TRBJ2-5,CASSPGQQETQYF,TGTGCCAGCAGCCCGGGACAGCAAGAGACCCAGTACTTC